This is a list of T cell receptor beta chains from one sample in a study of cytomegalovirus exposure and HLA in healthy donors. The assay was immunoSEQ multiplex PCR, and TCRdb's table has in-frame clones only and misses some. Recorded for this sample: about 130,000 clones. The sample was PBMCs. The receptors stem from a man aged 25 to 45 in good health and CMV-seronegative. Each CDR3 is given with its conserved first and last residue. Fields, in order: CDR3 length, V gene, D gene, J gene, CDR3 DNA, CDR3 protein. A D gene is named only where the DNA matches it firmly.

16	TRBV7-8	TRBD1	TRBJ1-5	TGTGCCAGCAGCGGCCGGGACAGGGGATTTCGTCAGCCCCAGCATTTT	CASSGRDRGFRQPQHF
16	TRBV6-6	TRBD2	TRBJ2-3	TGTGCCAGCAGTCCGAGGACTAGCGTGAGGCTAGATACGCAGTATTTT	CASSPRTSVRLDTQYF
13	TRBV27	-	TRBJ1-6	TGTGCCAGCAGTAGTAGAGCGAATTCACCCCTCCACTTT	CASSSRANSPLHF
15	TRBV7-9	TRBD1	TRBJ1-1	TGTGCCAGCAGCTTAGCGTCAGGGGGAAGGTCTGAAGCTTTCTTT	CASSLASGGRSEAFF
15	TRBV7-2	-	TRBJ2-1	TGTGCCAGCAGCACCGACAGCGACTCCTACAATGAGCAGTTCTTC	CASSTDSDSYNEQFF
15	TRBV5-1	-	TRBJ2-4	TGCGCCAGCAGCGAGGTTAGGGGTGCCAAAAACATTCAGTACTTC	CASSEVRGAKNIQYF
13	TRBV6-4	-	TRBJ1-2	TGTGCCAGCAGTGACAACGGGGGTAGGGGCTACACCTTC	CASSDNGGRGYTF
17	TRBV28	-	TRBJ1-2	TGTGCCAGCAGTTCCCACCCCGACAGACCTCCTAACTATGGCTACACCTTC	CASSSHPDRPPNYGYTF
16	TRBV19	TRBD2	TRBJ2-2	TGTGCCAGTAGTGCGGTTAGCGGGACGAACACCGGGGAGCTGTTTTTT	CASSAVSGTNTGELFF
13	TRBV7-9	TRBD2	TRBJ2-1	TGTGCCACCAGGGCGGGGGTAAACAATGAGCAGTTCTTC	CATRAGVNNEQFF
16	TRBV19	-	TRBJ2-7	TGTGCCAGTAGTATGGGGCCTGGGGGCGCGGGCTACGAGCAGTACTTC	CASSMGPGGAGYEQYF
19	TRBV4-3	-	TRBJ2-2	TGCGCCAGCAGCCAAGACTTGTCTACGTCAGCGGAGTCGGGCGGGGAGCTGTTTTTT	CASSQDLSTSAESGGELFF
17	TRBV7-9	TRBD1	TRBJ1-5	TGTGCCAGCAGCTTCGGACAGGGGCCCCTGAGCAATCAGCCCCAGCATTTT	CASSFGQGPLSNQPQHF
13	TRBV10-3	TRBD2	TRBJ2-5	TGTGCCATTAAAGCGGGGGGCCAAGAGACCCAGTACTTC	CAIKAGGQETQYF
12	TRBV6-1	-	TRBJ1-1	TGTGCCAGCGGCCAGATGAACACTGAAGCTTTCTTT	CASGQMNTEAFF
15	TRBV30	TRBD1	TRBJ2-1	TGTGCCTGGAGTGTCTTGGACAGGGTTGTCGATGAGCAGTTCTTC	CAWSVLDRVVDEQFF
16	TRBV2	TRBD2	TRBJ2-7	TGTGCCAGCCTACGACCCGGGGGGGAGCTCTCCCCCGAGCAGTACTTC	CASLRPGGELSPEQYF
16	TRBV23-1	TRBD1	TRBJ2-7	TGCGCCAGCAGTCAAAGTGGACAGGGGAATACCTACGAGCAGTACTTC	CASSQSGQGNTYEQYF
18	TRBV23-1	TRBD2	TRBJ2-1	TGCGCCAGCAGTCAATCTAGACTAGCGGGAGGGCCCTTACCTGAGCAGTTCTTC	CASSQSRLAGGPLPEQFF
15	TRBV4-3	TRBD2	TRBJ2-5	TGCGCCAGCAGCCAAGGCCTAGCGGGAGCGGAGACCCAGTACTTC	CASSQGLAGAETQYF
14	TRBV7-9	TRBD2	TRBJ2-1	TGTGCCAGCAGCCCCAGACTAGCGGGGAGGGGGCAGTTCTTC	CASSPRLAGRGQFF
18	TRBV4-1	TRBD2	TRBJ2-1	TGCGCCAGCAGCCAAATCCAGCGGGAAGGCGTTTCCTACAATGAGCAGTTCTTC	CASSQIQREGVSYNEQFF
15	TRBV19	-	TRBJ2-2	TGTGCCAGTAAAGAGGCAGAGACGAACACCGGGGAGCTGTTTTTT	CASKEAETNTGELFF
16	TRBV6-4	TRBD1	TRBJ1-6	TGTGCCAGCAGGGGACAGGGGACGTCCTATAATTCACCCCTCCACTTT	CASRGQGTSYNSPLHF
14	TRBV5-1	-	TRBJ2-3	TGCGCCAGCAGCTTGGACTCCAGGGGAGATACGCAGTATTTT	CASSLDSRGDTQYF
15	TRBV6-4	TRBD1	TRBJ1-5	TGTGCCAGCAGTGAGGGACAGGGGGAACGGCAGCCCCAGCATTTT	CASSEGQGERQPQHF
15	TRBV7-2	-	TRBJ2-5	TGTGCCAGCAGCTTAGGGGGGGAGACCCGGGAGACCCAGTACTTC	CASSLGGETRETQYF
15	TRBV28	-	TRBJ2-1	TGTGCCAGTAATGTAGATCCGGGTCCTTACAATGAGCAGTTCTTC	CASNVDPGPYNEQFF
16	TRBV5-3	TRBD2	TRBJ2-7	TGTGCCAGAAGCAGGACTAGCCCCCCTGAAGTTTACGAGCAGTACTTC	CARSRTSPPEVYEQYF
15	TRBV4-1	-	TRBJ1-4	TGCGCCAGCAGCCCCCAGGCGGGTGCTAATGAAAAACTGTTTTTT	CASSPQAGANEKLFF
15	TRBV4-2	TRBD1	TRBJ2-3	TGTGCCAGCAGCCGGGGACAGGGGTCCACAGATACGCAGTATTTT	CASSRGQGSTDTQYF
16	TRBV6-5	TRBD1	TRBJ2-5	TGTGCCAGCAGTTACTCCCCGGGACAGGGGATGGAGACCCAGTACTTC	CASSYSPGQGMETQYF
15	TRBV27	TRBD1	TRBJ2-7	TGTGCCAGCAGTTCCCCGGGACAGAGAATCTACGAGCAGTACTTC	CASSSPGQRIYEQYF
16	TRBV19	TRBD1	TRBJ1-1	TGTGCCAGTAGTTTTTACCCGACAGGGATGAACACTGAAGCTTTCTTT	CASSFYPTGMNTEAFF
15	TRBV5-6	TRBD2	TRBJ2-1	TGTGCCAGCAGCTTCGGGAGCGGGAGAGGCAATGAGCAGTTCTTC	CASSFGSGRGNEQFF
15	TRBV5-1	TRBD2	TRBJ2-3	TGCGCCAGCAGCTTTAATGGGGCGGGGGCAGATACGCAGTATTTT	CASSFNGAGADTQYF
15	TRBV15	-	TRBJ1-2	TGTGCCACCAGCAAACCTGAGCAGGGTGACTATGGCTACACCTTC	CATSKPEQGDYGYTF
14	TRBV7-2	-	TRBJ2-7	TGTGCCAGCAGCTACCGGGCGGGTACCTACGAGCAGTACTTC	CASSYRAGTYEQYF
12	TRBV7-2	-	TRBJ2-1	TGTGCCAGCAGCTTAGCGAGTGGTGAGCAGTTCTTC	CASSLASGEQFF
16	TRBV9	TRBD2	TRBJ2-1	TGTGCCAGCAGCGTAGGAACTAGCGGGATTGGAGATGAGCAGTTCTTC	CASSVGTSGIGDEQFF
16	TRBV11-2	TRBD1	TRBJ2-1	TGTGCCAGCAGCCCATACGGGACAGGGGGTACCAATGAGCAGTTCTTC	CASSPYGTGGTNEQFF
15	TRBV28	-	TRBJ1-5	TGTGCCAGCAGCCCTGGCGGGGGAAATCAACAGCCCCAGCATTTT	CASSPGGGNQQPQHF
14	TRBV30	-	TRBJ2-2	TGTGCCTGGAGTCTTTTTTCAGACACCGGGGAGCTGTTTTTT	CAWSLFSDTGELFF
15	TRBV6-5	TRBD2	TRBJ2-3	TGTGCCAGCAGACTTAGCGGGAGGGCCTCCGATACGCAGTATTTT	CASRLSGRASDTQYF
14	TRBV28	TRBD1	TRBJ2-7	TGTGCCAGCAGTAACCGGGACAGGGCCTACGAGCAGTACTTC	CASSNRDRAYEQYF